The 5 T cell receptor beta chains in this list originate from one sample, sequenced in a study of blood T cell repertoires in COVID-19. Clones were sequenced by immunoSEQ multiplex PCR, and TCRdb holds only the in-frame ones, with some missing. In the table there are some 130,000 clones, 86% of which are singletons. Input material: peripheral blood. The receptor source for this set is a woman in her seventies with COVID-19, enrolled during active disease.

The chain is built from TRBV6-1 and TRBJ1-1; 10 nucleotides line up with TRBD1. The CDR3 consists of 16 residues. Unmatched junction bases numbered 8, after V lost 3 bases and J lost 4 bases. In germline, CDR1 is MNHNS, CDR2 SASEGT. CDR3 loop: CASSDPGQGRATEAFF. The CDR3 DNA sequence: TGTGCCAGCAGTGATCCGGGACAGGGGCGCGCCACTGAAGCTTTCTTT.

The gene calls are TRBV7-2 and TRBJ2-2, with D unclear. CDR3 length: 14 amino acids. V lost 4 bases, J lost 0 bases, and 6 bases lay in between. CDR1 and CDR2 from the germline V gene are SGHTA and FQGNSA. The CDR3: CASSSLPNTGELFF. The CDR3 DNA reads as TGTGCCAGCAGCTCCCTTCCGAACACCGGGGAGCTGTTTTTT.

V usage is TRBV5-8 and J usage is TRBJ2-7; tentatively, D is TRBD2 (7 bases). CDR1 SGHTS and CDR2 YDEGEE come from the germline V gene. Trimming removed 4 bases from V and 5 bases from J, with 19 bases in between. This CDR3 is built from 15 residues. The CDR3 coding sequence is TGTGCCAGCAGCCAAACCTCCGGGGGGCACCACGAGCAGTACTTC. Amino acid sequence: CASSQTSGGHHEQYF.

This chain uses TRBV7-2 with TRBJ1-6, with 7 bases fitting TRBD1. Trimming took 2 bases from V and 6 from J; bases not matched to a gene: 4. The length of the CDR3 is 15 residues. The germline gives CDR1 SGHTA, CDR2 FQGNSA. CDR3 coding DNA: TGTGCCAGCAGCTTATTGGGGACAGCTAATTCACCCCTCCACTTT. Amino acid sequence: CASSLLGTANSPLHF.

The chain recombines TRBV9 with TRBJ2-7, with 7 bases matching TRBD2. The CDR3 is made up of 15 amino acids. V lost 0 bases, J lost 0 bases, and 3 bases stayed unmatched. Germline CDR1 SGDLS, CDR2 YYNGEE. In DNA, the CDR3 is TGTGCCAGCAGCGTAGCCCTAGCGGACTCCTACGAGCAGTACTTC. As protein: CASSVALADSYEQYF.